These 13 T cell receptor beta chains came from one sample sequenced in a study of shared clonotypes between healthy human individuals. Clones were read by immunoSEQ multiplex PCR, and TCRdb kept only the in-frame ones, dropping some. The table lists a few million clones, 80% to 95% of them singletons, with roughly 0.36% in the top ten. Sequences were obtained from naive CD4+ T cells from PBMCs. The subset denotes: CD45RA+ positively selected. The receptors shown here come from a man younger than 35 in good health. Some clones in this sample may be carry-over from other donors' samples.

This clone was recorded a few times. The rearrangement links TRBV9 to TRBJ2-7, with 9 nucleotides matching TRBD2. CDR3 size: 14 residues. Unmatched junction bases numbered 9, after V lost 4 bases and J lost 7 bases. Looked up from germline, CDR1 is SGDLS and CDR2 is YYNGEE. The CDR3 nucleotides read TGTGCCAGCAGCTCTAGCGGGAACGCCTTGGAGCAGTACTTC. Its translation: CASSSSGNALEQYF. The variable domain in full, with the rest retrieved from reference TRBV9 and TRBJ2-7, is DSGVTQTPKHLITATGQRVTLRCSPRSGDLSVYWYQQSLDQGLQFLIQYYNGEERAKGNILERFSAQQFPDLHSELNLSSLELGDSALYFCASSSSGNALEQYFGPGTRLTVT.

The chain uses TRBV11-2 and TRBJ2-1; 8 nucleotides line up with TRBD2. From germline, CDR1 is SGHAT and CDR2 FQNNGV. Trimming removed 2 bases from V and 7 bases from J; junction bases left unmatched: 7. The CDR3 is 15 residues long. The CDR3 DNA is TGTGCCAGCAGCTTAAGCGGGAGACGAAAGAATGAGCAGTTCTTC. This translates into CASSLSGRRKNEQFF.

V is TRBV5-8 and J is TRBJ1-5; no firm D call. CDR3 length: 14 amino acids. Trimming pared 6 bases from V and 2 bases from J, leaving 12 bases between. The germline V gene has CDR1 SGHTS and CDR2 YDEGEE. CDR3 nucleotide sequence: TGTGCCAGCAACGTGGACGGGGGCAATCAGCCCCAGCATTTT. It specifies CASNVDGGNQPQHF.

Worth noting for this clone: Other DNA sequences in this sample translate to the same CDR3. V usage is TRBV6-6 and J usage is TRBJ2-1; D not certain. Trimming cost V 5 bases and J 3 bases, with 8 bases left between them. The germline CDR1 and CDR2 sequences are MNHNY and SVGAGI (reference sequence). The length of the CDR3 is 13 residues. DNA for the CDR3: TGTGCCAGCAGTCTCGACCACTACAATGAGCAGTTCTTC. It translates to CASSLDHYNEQFF.

The chain is built from TRBV6-5 and TRBJ2-7; D not certain. V was clipped by 2 bases and J by 0 bases, with 8 bases between them. Germline loops: CDR1 MNHEY, CDR2 SVGAGI. The CDR3 is 14 amino acids. CDR3 protein: CASSYDWSSYEQYF. CDR3 nucleotide sequence: TGTGCCAGCAGTTACGACTGGAGCTCCTACGAGCAGTACTTC.

The genes are TRBV5-1 and TRBJ1-1; D may be TRBD1 (5 bases). The CDR3 length is 15 residues. Trimming took off 0 bases at V and 7 bases at J, with 16 bases between the two ends. Germline values: CDR1 SGHRS, CDR2 YFSETQ. CDR3 bases: TGCGCCAGCAGCTTGGACCCAGCGCGAGGGGTTGAAGCTTTCTTT. Translation: CASSLDPARGVEAFF.

On this clone: This sample includes further DNA sequences coding for the same CDR3. The gene calls are TRBV28 and TRBJ1-5; 7 nucleotides match TRBD1. The length of the CDR3 is 15 residues. Looked up from germline, CDR1 is MDHEN and CDR2 is SYDVKM. Unmatched junction bases numbered 5, after V lost 5 bases and J lost 1 base. CDR3 protein: CASSLRQGSNQPQHF. CDR3 nucleotides: TGTGCCAGCAGTCTACGACAGGGAAGCAATCAGCCCCAGCATTTT.

The chain is built from TRBV4-1 and TRBJ2-4; D remains unclear. The CDR3 runs to 18 residues. The germline gives CDR1 MGHRA, CDR2 YSYEKL. Trimming cost V 5 bases and J 0 bases, with 20 bases left between them. The CDR3 region is CASSNPAKRSLAKNIQYF. CDR3 DNA: TGCGCCAGCAGCAACCCGGCAAAGAGATCCCTAGCCAAAAACATTCAGTACTTC.

Of note for this clone: The same CDR3 can be traced to other DNA sequences in this sample. This rearrangement joins TRBV5-4 to TRBJ1-1; TRBD1 might be the D (5 bases). Germline-derived CDR1 and CDR2 are SGHNT and YYREEE (reference sequence). The CDR3 covers 14 residues. V lost 0 bases, J lost 5 bases, and 11 bases lay in between. CDR3 residues: CASSLAAGRTEAFF. CDR3 nucleotides: TGTGCCAGCAGCTTGGCCGCAGGGCGGACTGAAGCTTTCTTT.

This clone has a single count. V and J are TRBV30 and TRBJ1-1, with no clear D. The germline V gene encodes CDR1 GTSNPN and CDR2 SVGIG (reference sequence). Trimming cost V 1 base and J 6 bases, with 12 bases left between them. The CDR3 spans 13 residues. The CDR3 is CAWSAPVNAEAFF. CDR3 DNA sequence: TGTGCCTGGAGTGCCCCTGTAAACGCTGAAGCTTTCTTT.

The chain links TRBV2 to TRBJ1-5, with D uncertain. From germline, CDR1 is SNHLY and CDR2 FYNNEI. V shed 8 bases and J shed 2 bases, with 10 bases lying between them. This CDR3 is built from 13 residues. This CDR3 is CASGGSGNQPQHF. Here the CDR3 DNA reads TGTGCCAGCGGAGGTTCGGGCAATCAGCCCCAGCATTTT.

V gene TRBV19 combines with J gene TRBJ2-5, with D uncertain. The V gene lost 7 bases and the J gene lost 0 bases, with 12 bases spanning the gap. The CDR3 length is 14 residues. Germline V gene lookup returns CDR1 LNHDA and CDR2 SQIVND (reference sequence). The CDR3 coding sequence is TGTGCCAGTACCCGGACGGTAGACCAAGAGACCCAGTACTTC. This gives the protein CASTRTVDQETQYF.

In this sample, this clone turned up once. The chain carries TRBV11-2 and TRBJ2-5; the match to TRBD1 covers 9 bases. This CDR3 spans 14 amino acids. Germline V gives CDR1 SGHAT, CDR2 FQNNGV. The V segment lost 6 bases and the J segment 5 bases; nucleotides outside the gene matches: 7. The CDR3 loop reads CASSPNRGHETQYF. In nucleotides, the CDR3 is TGTGCCAGCAGTCCGAACAGGGGGCATGAGACCCAGTACTTC.